This TCR beta chain was sequenced for a study of immune aging and cytomegalovirus after organ transplant (dated by TCRdb to about 2021). With respect to the entire study: All transplant recipients received three-drug immunosuppression with prednisone, tacrolimus, and mycophenolate. What the authors observed across the whole study: CD57 was not measured in the sequencing data, so a conservative gene-based aging definition was used instead. Post-transplant increases in aged-phenotype cells were observed regardless of clone size, following viremia and occurring earlier in large clones (days 200-264) than in small clones. TEMRA cells made up a larger share of large clones, and the seven largest clones (1904 cells) gained aged and TEMRA cells while losing TCM cells.

Per the publication, the time point label means: five sample-tagged time points from pre-transplant (day -1) to day 368 post-transplant, pooled. After thawing, PBMC were stimulated with a CMV IE-1 overlapping peptide library for approximately 12 hours, with no transport inhibitors added. After thawing, cells were rested overnight and were then stimulated in R10 medium with CD28/CD49d costimulation. The IE-1 peptide library was composed of 15-amino-acid peptides with overlaps of 11 amino acids. Samples from each time point were barcoded using BD Single-Cell Multiplexing Kit Sample Tags, then pooled and stained with sorting antibodies plus oligo-conjugated anti-CD45RA. A BD FACSAria III was used to sort CMV-responsive CD8+CD137+ and CD4+CD154+ T cells at 4-way purity. Blood samples were drawn into EDTA vacutainers and processed by Ficoll gradient within 1-24 hours. The library relied on single-cell sequencing. Sequencer: Illumina NovaSeq 6000. The BD Rhapsody Targeted mRNA and AbSeq Reagent Kit, in a microwell format, was used for cell capture and library preparation. Libraries covered TCR, sample tags, AbSeq, and targeted mRNA from the Human T-Cell Expression Panel plus custom TOX and TOX2 primers. An Illumina NovaSeq was used to sequence the libraries. The paper's processing steps were these. The analysis covered 10468 cells in total, of which 7,000 to 8,500 were CD8 T cells and around 4,900 were CD8 T cells with an identifiable TCR CDR3. On the Seven Bridges Genomics platform, raw data were run through the BD Rhapsody Targeted Analysis Pipeline with V(D)J processing. Quality control, Sample Tag demultiplexing with Lex-BDSMK, clone identification with VDJ Explorer, and Seurat clustering were all done in SeqGeq 1.6.0. Clones making up <1% of CD8 T cells were classified as non-expanded, and clones making up >2.5% of the sample were classified as clonal expansions. Using fastp at Q25 and MiXCR, TCRdb reprocessed the public reads and kept productive beta chains. A single entry per CDR3 protein holds the most common genes and DNA from its merged rows. These V and J calls rely on TCRdb rather than the paper's analysis. This sample has 20,000 or so distinct CDR3 sequences in its table, and just over 35% of those were observed once. The top ten clonotypes cover around 25% of the sample.

As to this clonotype: The antigen this receptor binds is unknown. The input lacks base qualities; no much larger clone sits a single base away.

CDR1 and CDR2 are drawn from the germline V gene (reference sequence): MNHEY, SMNVEV. The CDR3 runs 15 amino acids, cysteine and phenylalanine included. CDR3 DNA only is kept here, 45 bases in frame from base 1. A distance of 11 bases separates the germline ends of V and J, which lose 4 bases and 0 bases respectively. This chain joins TRBV27 to TRBJ2-3; TRBD1 is a weak D gene call, 5 bases matching. The source of this sequence is a female donor who had a heart transplant and CMV viremia. The specimen was CMV peptide-activated CD4+ and CD8+ T cells sorted from blood, collected at five time points, pooled. This sample's cell subset or site label indicates: sorted CD8+CD137+ and CD4+CD154+ T cells after about 11 h CMV IE-1 peptide stimulation. Read as DNA, the sequence is TGTGCCAGCAGTTCAATGCCAGGGAGCACAGATACGCAGTATTTT. This sequence encodes CASSSMPGSTDTQYF.